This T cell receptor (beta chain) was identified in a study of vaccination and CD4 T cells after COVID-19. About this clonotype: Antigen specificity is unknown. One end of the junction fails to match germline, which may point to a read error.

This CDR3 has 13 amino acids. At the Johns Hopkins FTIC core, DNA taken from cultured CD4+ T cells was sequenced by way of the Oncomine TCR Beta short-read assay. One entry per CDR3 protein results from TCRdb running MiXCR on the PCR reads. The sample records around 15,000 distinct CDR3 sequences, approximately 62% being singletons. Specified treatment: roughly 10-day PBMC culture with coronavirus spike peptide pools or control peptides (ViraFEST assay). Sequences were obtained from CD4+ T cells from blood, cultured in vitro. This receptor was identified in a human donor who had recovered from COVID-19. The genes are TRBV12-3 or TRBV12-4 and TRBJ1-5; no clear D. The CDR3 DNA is TGTGCCAACAGTTCGACACCATATCAGCCCCAGCATTTT. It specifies CANSSTPYQPQHF.